This T cell receptor beta chain was captured in a study of T cell responses to AZD1222 COVID-19 vaccine. Study context: Pooled in the analysis were second doses at about 4 or about 12 weeks. Notes on the study in general: CD4 TCRs covered the whole spike, strongest at regions 160-218 and 743-854. Reports say nearly half of spike-specific TCRs go after unmutated variant regions.

Repertoires were generated with immunoSEQ multiplex PCR, while TCRdb's copy carries only in-frame clones and drops some. The sample holds about 120,000 clones; around 90% are singletons and the top ten take around 8.6%. The junction had 4 bases not matched to a gene; V was cut back by 3 bases and J by 14 bases. CDR3 length: 13 residues. Germline V gene data show CDR1 as SGHDT and CDR2 as YYEEEE. Notes on this clone: Its antigen is undetermined.

The TCR comes from an adult in good health. The chain couples TRBV5-6 to TRBJ1-6, with 11 bases aligning to TRBD1. The sample here was peripheral blood, taken on day 0 of AZD1222 vaccination. As DNA, the CDR3 is TGTGCCAGCAGCTGGGGACAGGGGGGCACCCTCCACTTT. Its protein product is CASSWGQGGTLHF.